Each of the 21 T cell receptor beta chains below was sequenced from the same sample in a study of CD8 T cells in ankylosing spondylitis. Whole-study results and caveats: Seemingly characteristic of ankylosing spondylitis blood was a TCR beta motif consisting of about 8 highly homologous variants.

Using its own MiXCR run on the 5' RACE reads, TCRdb lists one record per CDR3 protein. Found here are some 840,000 distinct CDR3 sequences, 12% of them singletons; the top ten hold approximately 0.5%. These TCRs are of unknown antigen specificity. Sequenced sample: blood, either unsorted or a sorted T cell fraction (not recorded which). Receptor source: a male donor with ankylosing spondylitis.

This clonotype occurred a few times. The rearrangement links TRBV6-2 or TRBV6-3 to TRBJ1-5, with D perhaps matching TRBD1 (6 bases). V was shortened by 2 bases and J by 2 bases, with 10 bases between the two germline ends. Germline V CDR1 and CDR2: MNHEY, SVGEGT. The CDR3 length is 15 residues. The CDR3 loop is CASSYQGKGNQPQHF. CDR3 DNA: TGTGCCAGCAGTTACCAGGGGAAGGGCAATCAGCCCCAGCATTTT.

This rearrangement joins TRBV7-9 to TRBJ1-1; D gene uncertain. Trimming pared 5 bases from V and 11 bases from J, leaving 18 bases between. This CDR3 is built from 13 residues. The germline CDR1 and CDR2 sequences are SEHNR and FQNEAQ (reference sequence). CDR3 sequence reads: CASSPLGPRNAFF. CDR3 nucleotides: TGTGCCAGCAGCCCCCTTGGACCAAGGAACGCTTTCTTT.

The chain carries TRBV7-2 and TRBJ2-1; a possible D gene is TRBD2 (6 bases). The V gene lost 3 bases and the J gene lost 8 bases, with 17 bases spanning the gap. Germline V gene data show CDR1 as SGHTA and CDR2 as FQGNSA. The CDR3 runs to 15 residues. CDR3: CASSFSTFGSYEQFF. For the CDR3, the DNA is TGTGCCAGCAGCTTTTCAACCTTCGGGAGCTATGAGCAGTTCTTC.

This clonotype appeared many times. This chain joins TRBV6-4 and TRBJ1-5, with D possibly being TRBD1 (6 bases). Trimming cost V 0 bases and J 4 bases, with 16 bases left between them. The CDR3 consists of 17 residues. Germline V gene sequence: CDR1 MRHNA, CDR2 SNTAGT. The CDR3 spells CASSDSKDSDLNQPQHF. CDR3 sequence (DNA): TGTGCCAGCAGTGACTCGAAGGACAGCGACCTTAATCAGCCCCAGCATTTT.

This chain uses TRBV29-1 with TRBJ2-4; 8 bases match TRBD2. This CDR3 is 13 amino acids long. CDR1 and CDR2 (germline): SQVTM, ANQGSEA. J lost 0 bases, V lost 8 bases, and 3 bases had no gene match. CDR3 coding DNA: TGCAGCCGGGGGGGTCTAGCCAAAAACATTCAGTACTTC. Its translation: CSRGGLAKNIQYF.

This chain connects TRBV7-3 to TRBJ1-3; no definite D call. The V and J ends lost 5 bases and 0 bases respectively, with 11 bases between them. In germline, CDR1 is SGHTA, CDR2 FQGTGA. CDR3 size: 15 residues. The CDR3 region is CASSIYGDSGNTIYF. The DNA for the CDR3 is TGTGCCAGCAGCATCTACGGGGACTCTGGAAACACCATATATTTT.

This clonotype has just a few counts. At one boundary the junction diverges from the germline segment, which might be a read error. This chain links TRBV7-9 with TRBJ2-7, with 11 bases fitting TRBD2. The CDR3 runs to 14 residues. The V gene's germline CDR1 is SEHNR and CDR2 FQNEAQ (reference sequence). DNA of the CDR3: TGTGCCAGCAGTTTAGCGGGAGGGCCGAGGGAGCAGTACTTC. Its protein is CASSLAGGPREQYF.

In this sample, this clonotype turned up many times. The CDR3 here is CAISVAGGVTDTQYF. The CDR3 nucleotides read TGTGCCATCAGTGTGGCGGGGGGGGTGACAGATACGCAGTATTTT. The V gene is TRBV10-3, the J gene TRBJ2-3; 9 bases are shared with TRBD2. The CDR3 totals 15 residues. The ends lost 4 bases at V and 3 bases at J; junction bases unmatched: 5. Per the germline V gene, CDR1 is ENHRY and CDR2 is SYGVKD.

This clonotype was counted many times. The chain is built from TRBV20-1 and TRBJ2-7; D is ambiguous. V lost 7 bases, J lost 2 bases, and 15 bases lay in between. Germline V gene sequence: CDR1 DFQATT, CDR2 SNEGSKA (reference sequence). The CDR3 totals 13 residues. The DNA for the CDR3 is TGCAGTGTTGTAACAAATGACCCCTACGAGCAGTACTTC. Translating it yields CSVVTNDPYEQYF.

J is TRBJ1-1 and V is TRBV5-5; no clear D gene. CDR3 length: 16 amino acids. V lost 0 bases and J lost 0, with 12 bases in between. Germline V gene data show CDR1 as SGHKS and CDR2 as YYEKEE (reference sequence). The CDR3 DNA sequence: TGTGCCAGCAGCTTGGAAGGTACGGGTCTGAACACTGAAGCTTTCTTT. Translating it yields CASSLEGTGLNTEAFF.

In its sample, this clonotype was seen many times. The chain links TRBV27 to TRBJ1-6; 9 nucleotides align to TRBD1. There are 14 residues in the CDR3. The germline V gene has CDR1 MNHEY and CDR2 SMNVEV (reference sequence). The trim removed 3 bases at V and 10 bases at J, leaving 4 bases unmatched. DNA for the CDR3: TGTGCCAGCAGTTTGACAGGGGGAGGGTCACCCCTCCACTTT. It codes for CASSLTGGGSPLHF.

The chain joins TRBV7-9 to TRBJ2-2; TRBD1 aligns across 8 bases. V shed 4 bases, J shed 1 base, and the junction held 5 bases outside the gene matches. The length of the CDR3 is 16 residues. The germline CDR1 and CDR2 sequences are SEHNR and FQNEAQ (reference sequence). As DNA, the CDR3 is TGTGCCAGCAGCTCCCGAGGGACAGGGAACACCGGGGAGCTGTTTTTT. It encodes CASSSRGTGNTGELFF.

The chain couples TRBV18 to TRBJ2-2; D gene uncertain. CDR1 KGHSH and CDR2 LQKENI come from the germline V gene. The CDR3 is 13 amino acids. Trimming took 6 bases from V and 3 from J, leaving 8 bases between them. DNA of the CDR3: TGTGCCAGCTCCCTCATGGACACCGGGGAGCTGTTTTTT. It encodes CASSLMDTGELFF. The complete variable domain, with remaining parts taken from reference TRBV18 and TRBJ2-2, reads NAGVMQNPRHLVRRRGQEARLRCSPMKGHSHVYWYRQLPEEGLKFMVYLQKENIIDESGMPKERFSAEFPKEGPSILRIQQVVRGDSAAYFCASSLMDTGELFFGEGSRLTVL.

This clonotype was counted ten times or more. The rearrangement links TRBV7-2 to TRBJ2-3; 11 nucleotides align to TRBD2. With 5 bases clipped from V and 10 bases from J, the junction kept 14 bases outside the gene matches. The CDR3 is 16 residues long. Germline CDR1 and CDR2: SGHTA and FQGNSA. DNA of the CDR3: TGTGCCAGCAGCCCCTCACTAGCGGGAGCCTCTTCATCGCAGTATTTT. Translation gives CASSPSLAGASSSQYF.

The chain employs TRBV10-3 and TRBJ2-1; TRBD1 or TRBD2 may be the D gene (6 bases each). The CDR3 is 15 amino acids. Trimming pared 10 bases from V and 6 bases from J, leaving 22 bases between. Germline-derived CDR1 and CDR2 are ENHRY and SYGVKD. CDR3 bases: TGTGCCACATGGAGGGACACACACGCTGCCAATGAGCAGTTCTTC. Its translation is CATWRDTHAANEQFF.

This clonotype has more than one count but fewer than ten. This chain uses TRBV20-1 with TRBJ2-5; 7 bases align to TRBD1. The germline CDR1 and CDR2 sequences are DFQATT and SNEGSKA (reference sequence). Germline trimming cut 5 bases from V and 1 base from J; bases unmatched to any gene: 4. This CDR3 is 13 amino acids long. The CDR3 protein is CSADDRAQETQYF. The CDR3 DNA reads as TGCAGTGCTGACGACAGGGCCCAAGAGACCCAGTACTTC.

This clonotype was detected many times. Germline is not matched at one junction end, which may reflect a read error. The V gene is TRBV5-1, the J gene TRBJ2-5; the D gene is possibly TRBD2 (5 bases). This CDR3 comprises 13 residues. Germline V lookup: CDR1 SGHRS, CDR2 YFSETQ. The CDR3 is CASSFGIQETQYF. CDR3 in DNA: TGTGCTAGCAGCTTCGGGATCCAAGAGACCCAGTACTTC.

This chain links TRBV7-8 with TRBJ2-3; tentative D call: TRBD2 (6 bases). The CDR3 runs to 17 residues. With 2 bases removed from V and 5 bases from J, the gap between germline ends came to 20 bases. Germline CDR1 SGHVS, CDR2 FQNEAQ. The chain's CDR3 is CASSLISGIPGGDTQYF. The CDR3 DNA reads as TGTGCCAGCAGCTTAATTTCCGGGATCCCCGGGGGAGATACGCAGTATTTT.

This clonotype was counted between two and nine times. The chain is built from TRBV7-8 and TRBJ1-5, with D maybe TRBD1 (6 bases). Germline CDR1 is SGHVS and CDR2 is FQNEAQ. The CDR3 has 15 amino acids. Trimming took off 2 bases at V and 0 bases at J, with 8 bases between the two ends. The DNA of the CDR3 is TGTGCCAGCAGCTTAAGGGGGAATAGCAATCAGCCCCAGCATTTT. Encoded protein: CASSLRGNSNQPQHF. Drawing the rest from reference TRBV7-8 and TRBJ1-5, the complete variable domain is GAGVSQSPRYKVAKRGQDVALRCDPISGHVSLFWYQQALGQGPEFLTYFQNEAQLDKSGLPSDRFFAERPEGSVSTLKIQRTQQEDSAVYLCASSLRGNSNQPQHFGDGTRLSIL.

This clonotype showed up many times. The chain recombines TRBV29-1 with TRBJ2-1; possible D gene TRBD1, 6 bases. This CDR3 is 15 amino acids long. CDR1 SQVTM and CDR2 ANQGSEA come from the germline V gene. V was pared by 3 bases and J by 7 bases, with 19 bases between. The CDR3 sequence is CSVDQRGFPGNEQFF. DNA of the CDR3: TGCAGCGTTGACCAAAGGGGGTTCCCGGGGAATGAGCAGTTCTTC.

The DNA of the CDR3 is TGCAGTGCTAGTACAAGCGCTCCGGAGACCCAGTACTTC. Translating gives CSASTSAPETQYF. The chain carries TRBV20-1 and TRBJ2-5; no clear D gene. Deletions cut 3 bases from V and 5 bases from J, with 13 bases between. The length of the CDR3 is 13 residues. The germline V gene encodes CDR1 DFQATT and CDR2 SNEGSKA (reference sequence).